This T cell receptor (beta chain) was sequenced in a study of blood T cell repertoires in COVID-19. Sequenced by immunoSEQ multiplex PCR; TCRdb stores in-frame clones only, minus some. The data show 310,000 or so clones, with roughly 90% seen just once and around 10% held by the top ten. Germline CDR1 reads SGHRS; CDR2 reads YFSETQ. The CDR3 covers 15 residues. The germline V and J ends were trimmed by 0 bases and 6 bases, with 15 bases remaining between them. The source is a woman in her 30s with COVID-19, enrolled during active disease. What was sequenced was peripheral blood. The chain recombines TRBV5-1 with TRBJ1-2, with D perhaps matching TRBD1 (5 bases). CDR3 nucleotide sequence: TGCGCCAGCAGCTTGGAAGTCCCAGGGATGGATGGCTACACCTTC. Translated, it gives CASSLEVPGMDGYTF.